This passage covers 27 T cell receptor beta chains from one sample sequenced in a study of cytomegalovirus exposure and HLA in healthy donors. Researchers ran the PCR with 60 Vbeta and 13 Jbeta primers. Assay used: immunoSEQ multiplex PCR; TCRdb lists only in-frame clones, some missing. The sample includes 50,000 or so clones, roughly 72% seen only once; the top ten take roughly 9.2%. Sequenced material: PBMCs. These receptors were taken from a woman aged 45-59 years in good health and CMV-seronegative.

V and J are TRBV28 and TRBJ1-2, with 10 nucleotides matching TRBD1. The CDR3 is 17 residues long. Germline trimming cut 2 bases from V and 7 bases from J; bases unmatched to any gene: 13. From germline, CDR1 is MDHEN and CDR2 SYDVKM. The CDR3 DNA sequence: TGTGCCAGCAGTTTAGAGACAGGGGGCGCAGGAATTCTTGGCTACACCTTC. Protein: CASSLETGGAGILGYTF.

This clone was detected a few times. This chain uses TRBV10-3 with TRBJ2-3; TRBD2 matches at 11 bases. Germline lookup yields CDR1 ENHRY and CDR2 SYGVKD. The length of the CDR3 is 14 residues. J lost 3 bases, V lost 5 bases, and 1 base had no gene match. The CDR3 protein is CAISTSGGTDTQYF. The CDR3 nucleotides are TGTGCCATCAGTACTAGCGGGGGAACAGATACGCAGTATTTT.

This clone was observed a single time. The rearrangement joins TRBV4-2 to TRBJ2-1, with 13 bases aligning to TRBD2. The CDR3 length is 15 residues. J lost 10 bases, V lost 4 bases, and 7 bases had no gene match. Looked up from germline, CDR1 is LGHNA and CDR2 is YNFKEQ. CDR3 bases: TGTGCCAGCAGCCCCCAAGGACTAGCGGGGGACGAGCAGTTCTTC. Protein product: CASSPQGLAGDEQFF.

This sequence joins TRBV6-5 and TRBJ2-1; D is perhaps TRBD2 (5 bases). This CDR3 comprises 14 residues. V lost 6 bases and J 10 bases, leaving 19 bases between the germline ends. Germline V gene data show CDR1 as MNHEY and CDR2 as SVGAGI. The CDR3 loop reads CASSLKFRESEQFF. The CDR3 DNA is TGTGCCAGCAGCCTGAAATTCCGGGAATCCGAGCAGTTCTTC.

The gene calls are TRBV9 and TRBJ2-3; D possibly corresponds to TRBD2 (6 bases). CDR1 and CDR2 from the germline V gene are SGDLS and YYNGEE. The V and J ends lost 3 bases and 4 bases respectively, with 21 bases between them. The CDR3 has 17 amino acids. In DNA, the CDR3 is TGTGCCAGCAGCGATGTACTTAGCGGTTGGGGCGCAGATACGCAGTATTTT. Its protein is CASSDVLSGWGADTQYF.

CDR3 protein: CASSPPTEPNTEAFF. The CDR3 DNA is TGTGCCAGCAGTCCTCCGACAGAACCCAACACTGAAGCTTTCTTT. The gene calls are TRBV28 and TRBJ1-1, with a weak D call TRBD1 (5 bases). V lost 5 bases, J lost 2 bases, and 15 bases lay in between. Germline CDR1 and CDR2: MDHEN and SYDVKM. The CDR3 loop spans 15 amino acids.

V and J are TRBV6-5 and TRBJ1-5; TRBD1 might be the D (5 bases). The germline gives CDR1 MNHEY, CDR2 SVGAGI. The CDR3 length is 16 residues. With 4 bases removed from V and 4 bases from J, the gap between germline ends came to 17 bases. In nucleotides, the CDR3 is TGTGCCAGCAGTTCCATCCAGGGCGGGGGGAATCAGCCCCAGCATTTT. It codes for CASSSIQGGGNQPQHF.

This chain joins TRBV7-2 and TRBJ2-7; D call uncertain. V was cut by 2 bases and J by 1 base, with 6 bases left in between. The CDR3 consists of 13 residues. In germline, CDR1 is SGHTA, CDR2 FQGNSA. The DNA for the CDR3 is TGTGCCAGCAGCTTAAAGACTTCCTACGAGCAGTACTTC. Amino acids: CASSLKTSYEQYF.

The CDR3 DNA is TGCAGCGTTGAAGATTCACGGACAGAGGGTGGCTACACCTTC. As protein: CSVEDSRTEGGYTF. V is TRBV29-1 and J is TRBJ1-2; perhaps TRBD1 as D (6 bases). The CDR3 extends over 14 amino acids. Germline V gene sequence: CDR1 SQVTM, CDR2 ANQGSEA. With 0 bases removed from V and 7 bases from J, the gap between germline ends came to 15 bases.

This clone was found a few times. Here the CDR3 DNA reads TGTGCCAGCTCTCATGGGCCCCTGAATGCTGAAGCTTTCTTT. This gives the protein CASSHGPLNAEAFF. This chain joins TRBV18 and TRBJ1-1; D gene unclear. The CDR3 totals 14 residues. The germline V and J ends were trimmed by 6 bases and 6 bases, with 17 bases remaining between them. Germline V gene sequence: CDR1 KGHSH, CDR2 LQKENI.

The J gene is TRBJ2-7, the V gene TRBV5-1; tentatively, D is TRBD2 (5 bases). Germline V gene sequence: CDR1 SGHRS, CDR2 YFSETQ. The CDR3 has 14 residues. V dropped 0 bases and J dropped 2 bases, with 9 bases sitting between them. The CDR3 region has the DNA TGCGCCAGCAGCTTGGCGGGGTCCACCTACGAGCAGTACTTC. As protein: CASSLAGSTYEQYF.

Regarding this clone: Lacking the conserved final phenylalanine or tryptophan, this CDR3 likely reflects a read error. Because the CDR3's place on the DNA is in doubt, the DNA is left out and the CDR3 is given as listed by TCRdb. The chain carries TRBV4-2 and TRBJ1-1; TRBD1 was called by the table and not checked on the DNA. The CDR3 spans 12 amino acids, including both terminal residues. Germline V lookup: CDR1 LGHNA, CDR2 YNFKEQ. CDR3 protein: CASNRGRGEALV.

The chain joins TRBV7-9 to TRBJ2-3, with TRBD2 matching 9 bases. Losses at the gene ends were 4 bases for V and 1 base for J; bases not matched to a gene: 3. CDR1 is SEHNR, CDR2 FQNEAQ, per germline (reference sequence). The CDR3 has 15 amino acids. Written as DNA, the CDR3 is TGTGCCAGCAGCTCCAGGACTAGCGGCACAGATACGCAGTATTTT. It translates to CASSSRTSGTDTQYF.

The V gene is TRBV5-1, the J gene TRBJ2-2, with a possible D match to TRBD2 (6 bases). Trimming took 3 bases from V and 8 from J, leaving 14 bases between them. The V gene's germline CDR1 is SGHRS and CDR2 YFSETQ. CDR3 size: 14 residues. CDR3 coding DNA: TGCGCCAGCAGCTCCTGGGAGGCGGCTGGGGAGCTGTTTTTT. Protein sequence: CASSSWEAAGELFF.

This clone showed up just a few times. The chain carries TRBV6-1 and TRBJ2-7; TRBD1 might be the D (5 bases). The V end was cut by 7 bases, the J end by 4 bases, with 17 bases between. The CDR3 sequence is 14 residues long. From germline, CDR1 is MNHNS and CDR2 SASEGT. CDR3: CASTRTLTDYEQYF. The CDR3, as DNA: TGTGCCAGCACTAGGACATTAACCGATTACGAGCAGTACTTC.

This clone was counted once. The V call is TRBV7-9, the J call TRBJ1-6, with D uncertain. Trimming stripped 3 bases from V and 7 bases from J, with 10 bases between. This CDR3 spans 14 amino acids. Germline V gene lookup returns CDR1 SEHNR and CDR2 FQNEAQ (reference sequence). Here the CDR3 reads CASSFGISNSPLHF. In DNA, the CDR3 is TGTGCCAGCAGCTTCGGGATTTCGAATTCACCCCTCCACTTT.

V and J are TRBV29-1 and TRBJ2-7, with 7 bases that match TRBD1. The CDR3 loop spans 14 amino acids. CDR1 SQVTM and CDR2 ANQGSEA come from the germline V gene. Trimming cost V 5 bases and J 3 bases; bases outside gene matches: 10. The CDR3: CSVTRTGRGYEQYF. Here the CDR3 DNA reads TGCAGCGTTACCAGGACAGGTAGGGGCTACGAGCAGTACTTC.

The J gene is TRBJ1-4, the V gene TRBV7-9; no clear D gene. V gave up 5 bases and J gave up 10 bases, with 23 bases separating them. Germline loops: CDR1 SEHNR, CDR2 FQNEAQ (reference sequence). The CDR3 loop spans 16 amino acids. Here the CDR3 reads CASSPDKRLTAAKLFF. The CDR3 DNA reads TGTGCCAGCAGCCCCGATAAAAGGCTTACAGCAGCAAAACTGTTTTTT.

The chain employs TRBV29-1 and TRBJ2-1; TRBD2 matches at 10 bases. Germline V CDR1 and CDR2: SQVTM, ANQGSEA. J lost 8 bases, V lost 7 bases, and 8 bases had no gene match. This CDR3 has 13 amino acids. For the CDR3, the DNA is TGCAGCGCCTCCAGCGGGGGGGTAGATGAGCAGTTCTTC. Protein sequence: CSASSGGVDEQFF.

The CDR3 region has the DNA TGTGCCAGCAAGAGGACAGGGGCCATGAACACTGAAGCTTTCTTT. This codes for CASKRTGAMNTEAFF. The chain is built from TRBV2 and TRBJ1-1; TRBD1 matches at 9 bases. CDR3 length: 15 residues. After removal of 7 bases from V and 0 bases from J, the junction contained 6 bases not matched to a gene. Germline V gene sequence: CDR1 SNHLY, CDR2 FYNNEI.

V gene TRBV21-1 combines with J gene TRBJ2-2; the table's D call of TRBD2 was not tested on the DNA. TRBV21-1 is a pseudogene. The CDR3 sequence is 15 residues long. CDR3 coding DNA: TGTGCCAGCAGCACTAGCGGGAGAGGAACCGGGGAGCTGTTTTTT. It specifies CASSTSGRGTGELFF.

This rearrangement joins TRBV5-1 to TRBJ1-1; D gene unclear. This CDR3 is built from 14 residues. Looked up from germline, CDR1 is SGHRS and CDR2 is YFSETQ. V shed 0 bases and J shed 1 base, with 7 bases lying between them. The CDR3: CASSLAGSNTEAFF. CDR3 sequence (DNA): TGCGCCAGCAGCTTGGCCGGTTCGAACACTGAAGCTTTCTTT.

The CDR3 spells CASSLVAGSPSGELFF. CDR3 in DNA: TGTGCCAGCAGCTTAGTGGCGGGGAGCCCCTCCGGGGAGCTGTTTTTT. The chain recombines TRBV11-2 with TRBJ2-2; a possible D gene is TRBD2 (6 bases). The germline gives CDR1 SGHAT, CDR2 FQNNGV. Between the trimmed V and J ends, which lost 1 base and 6 bases, there was a span of 15 bases. This CDR3 is 16 amino acids long.

The V call is TRBV11-2, the J call TRBJ2-1; 9 bases align to TRBD1. V gave up 5 bases and J gave up 7 bases; unmatched junction bases: 3. There are 13 residues in the CDR3. Germline V gives CDR1 SGHAT, CDR2 FQNNGV. DNA of the CDR3: TGTGCCAGCAGCAGGGACAGGGTTAATGAGCAGTTCTTC. Its translation is CASSRDRVNEQFF. Together with reference TRBV11-2 and TRBJ2-1, the CDR3 gives the full variable domain: EAGVAQSPRYKIIEKRQSVAFWCNPISGHATLYWYQQILGQGPKLLIQFQNNGVVDDSQLPKDRFSAERLKGVDSTLKIQPAKLEDSAVYLCASSRDRVNEQFFGPGTRLTVL.

The chain links TRBV18 to TRBJ2-5, with a tentative D call TRBD2 (5 bases). V lost 3 bases, J lost 2 bases, and 7 bases lay in between. Germline lookup yields CDR1 KGHSH and CDR2 LQKENI. The CDR3 length is 13 residues. The CDR3 nucleotides are TGTGCCAGCTCACCTCGGACTCAAGAGACCCAGTACTTC. It is translated as CASSPRTQETQYF.

The chain combines TRBV28 with TRBJ1-5; no clear D gene. CDR1 MDHEN and CDR2 SYDVKM come from the germline V gene. Trimming stripped 3 bases from V and 9 bases from J, with 15 bases between. The CDR3 runs 14 residues. The CDR3 loop reads CASSLAPPTGPQHF. In DNA, the CDR3 is TGTGCCAGCAGTTTGGCCCCGCCAACGGGGCCCCAGCATTTT.

The chain carries TRBV7-9 and TRBJ2-2; TRBD2 agrees at 7 bases. The V and J ends lost 5 bases and 1 base, in that order; junction bases with no gene match: 7. Germline loops: CDR1 SEHNR, CDR2 FQNEAQ (reference sequence). The CDR3 extends over 16 amino acids. The CDR3 nucleotides are TGTGCCAGCAGCCCAGGAATAGCGGGGAACACCGGGGAGCTGTTTTTT. Its protein is CASSPGIAGNTGELFF.